A selection of T cell receptor beta chains follows, all from one sample in a study of blood T cells in healthy people across ages. TCRdb re-analysed the 5' RACE reads in MiXCR, keeping a single row per CDR3 protein. The repertoire includes about 670,000 distinct CDR3 sequences, less than 45% of them detected once, and around 30% sits in the top ten. Specimen: blood. These receptors came from a man at least 80 years old in good health. The CDR3 runs from the conserved cysteine through the conserved F or W. Fields, in order: clone size, CDR3 length, J gene, V gene, D gene, CDR3 DNA, CDR3 protein. A D gene is named only where the DNA matches it firmly. Clone size appears in some rows only: once, few, many, or a class for an expanded clone.

NA	13	TRBJ1-1	TRBV6-1	NA	TGTGCCAGCACGGGAGTTGGGTACACTGAAGTTTTCTTT	CASTGVGYTEVFF
few	15	TRBJ2-7	TRBV12-3/TRBV12-4	NA	TGTGCCAGCAGCTTCACCCCGGGGACCTCCTACGAGCAGTACTTC	CASSFTPGTSYEQYF
NA	14	TRBJ2-7	TRBV6-2/TRBV6-3	NA	TGTGCCAGCAGTGACTCGCCTGCCACCTACGAGCAGTACTTC	CASSDSPATYEQYF
NA	13	TRBJ2-2	TRBV4-2	NA	TGTGCCAGCAGCCACACATCACTCGGGGAGCTGTTTTTT	CASSHTSLGELFF
NA	14	TRBJ2-3	TRBV20-1	NA	TGCAGTAAACGGAGGGCACGGGGCACAGATACGCAGTATTTT	CSKRRARGTDTQYF
once	15	TRBJ1-2	TRBV28	TRBD1	TGTGCCAGCAGTTGGGCAGGGGGCGTTGACTATGGCTGCACCTTC	CASSWAGGVDYGCTF
few	15	TRBJ2-3	TRBV6-1	NA	TGTGCCAGCATTTCCCGGCTAGCCAAGGCAGATACGCAGTATTTT	CASISRLAKADTQYF
NA	14	TRBJ1-1	TRBV18	TRBD1	TGTGCCAGCTCACCGGGACAGGGGACGGCCGAAGCTTTCTTT	CASSPGQGTAEAFF
NA	15	TRBJ2-7	TRBV6-2/TRBV6-3	TRBD2	TGTGCCAGCAGGATGCGGGCGGGAGGTCCCAACGAGCAGTACTTC	CASRMRAGGPNEQYF
NA	13	TRBJ2-3	TRBV29-1	NA	TGCAGCGTTGGGGTGGAGGGCTCAGATACGCAGTATTTT	CSVGVEGSDTQYF
once	15	TRBJ2-1	TRBV10-1	NA	TGCGCCAGCAGGGATTCTAGGGGATCCGACAATGAGCAGTTCTTC	CASRDSRGSDNEQFF
NA	15	TRBJ1-1	TRBV7-2	NA	TGTGCCAGCAGCTTAGCGCGGGGGGCATTGGGTGAAGCTTTCTTT	CASSLARGALGEAFF
NA	15	TRBJ2-7	TRBV15	NA	TGTGCCACCAGCAGAGATGCGTCTAGCTCCTACGAGCAGTACTTC	CATSRDASSSYEQYF
NA	15	TRBJ2-7	TRBV5-1	TRBD2	TGCGCCAGCAGACTAGCGGGAGGCTCCTACAATGAGCAGTACTTC	CASRLAGGSYNEQYF
NA	17	TRBJ2-4	TRBV9	NA	TGTGCCAGCAGCGCCTTGTGGGGCGGGGATGGCAAAAACATTCAGTACTTC	CASSALWGGDGKNIQYF
few	16	TRBJ1-4	TRBV6-1	NA	TGTGCCAGCAGCGCCAATCCCAGGGCAACTAATGAAAAACTGTTTTTT	CASSANPRATNEKLFF
NA	12	TRBJ2-5	TRBV7-2	TRBD1	TGTGCCAGCAGCCCCCCGACAGGGCTTCCGTACTTC	CASSPPTGLPYF
NA	15	TRBJ1-1	TRBV30	TRBD1	TGTGCCTGGAGTGGGCAGGGGGTACAAAACACTGAAGCTTTCTTT	CAWSGQGVQNTEAFF
NA	15	TRBJ1-4	TRBV7-9	NA	TGTGCCAGCAACGCCGGACAAGCAACTAATGAAAAACTGTTTTTT	CASNAGQATNEKLFF
NA	14	TRBJ2-3	TRBV27	TRBD2	TGTGCCAGCAGTTCTGCGGGAGTAAAAGATACGCAGTATTTT	CASSSAGVKDTQYF
NA	13	TRBJ2-1	TRBV5-4	NA	TGTGCCAGCAGCTCGGGAGTTACCAATGAGCAGTTCTTC	CASSSGVTNEQFF
few	15	TRBJ2-7	TRBV6-2/TRBV6-3	NA	TGTGCCAGCCGCCCGTCCCTCCCGCTGGCCTACGAGCAGTACTTC	CASRPSLPLAYEQYF
few	15	TRBJ2-3	TRBV20-1	TRBD2	TGCAGTGCTGAAACAAGCGGGAGCGGTCCAGATACGCAGTATTTT	CSAETSGSGPDTQYF
NA	15	TRBJ1-3	TRBV11-2	NA	TGTGCCAGCAGCATCGAACGAAGCTCTGGAAACACCATATATTTT	CASSIERSSGNTIYF
NA	15	TRBJ2-6	TRBV6-6	NA	TGTGCCGGCAGTTATAGGGAGACGGGGGCCAACGTCCTGACTTTC	CAGSYRETGANVLTF
few	16	TRBJ2-7	TRBV10-1	NA	TGCGCCAGCAGTGAGTCGAGCCCAGGCTCCTACAATGAGCAGTACTTC	CASSESSPGSYNEQYF
NA	14	TRBJ2-5	TRBV20-1	TRBD1	TGCAGTGCTCGAAGAGGACAGGTCATGGAGACCCAGTACTTC	CSARRGQVMETQYF
NA	14	TRBJ2-7	TRBV6-5	NA	TGTGCCAGCAGTAAGGGCGACATTTCCTACGAGCAGTACTTC	CASSKGDISYEQYF
NA	16	TRBJ1-2	TRBV3-1	TRBD1	TGTGCCAGCAGCCAGAGATTACAGGGGCCGTCCTATGGCTACACCTTC	CASSQRLQGPSYGYTF
NA	14	TRBJ2-7	TRBV20-1	NA	TGCAGTGCTAGAGAGGGGCCCGCTAAGGACGAGCAGTACTTC	CSAREGPAKDEQYF
NA	17	TRBJ2-1	TRBV4-1	TRBD2	TGCGCCAGCAGCCAAGAGGGCGGGGGGGCTCCCTACAATGAGCAGTTCTTC	CASSQEGGGAPYNEQFF